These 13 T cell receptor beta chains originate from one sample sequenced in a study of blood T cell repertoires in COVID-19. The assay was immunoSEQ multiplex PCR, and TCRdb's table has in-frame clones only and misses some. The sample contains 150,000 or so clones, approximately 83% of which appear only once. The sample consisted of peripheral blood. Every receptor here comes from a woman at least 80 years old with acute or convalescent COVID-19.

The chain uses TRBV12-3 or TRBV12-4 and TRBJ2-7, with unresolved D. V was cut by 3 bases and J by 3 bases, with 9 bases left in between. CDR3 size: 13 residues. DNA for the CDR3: TGTGCCAGCAGTTTGCGGATGGACTACGAGCAGTACTTC. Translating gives CASSLRMDYEQYF.

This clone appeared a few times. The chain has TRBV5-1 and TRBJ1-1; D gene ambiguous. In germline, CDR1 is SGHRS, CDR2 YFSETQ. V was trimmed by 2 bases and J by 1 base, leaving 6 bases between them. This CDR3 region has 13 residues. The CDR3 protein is CASSFIENTEAFF. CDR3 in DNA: TGCGCCAGCAGCTTTATAGAGAACACTGAAGCTTTCTTT.

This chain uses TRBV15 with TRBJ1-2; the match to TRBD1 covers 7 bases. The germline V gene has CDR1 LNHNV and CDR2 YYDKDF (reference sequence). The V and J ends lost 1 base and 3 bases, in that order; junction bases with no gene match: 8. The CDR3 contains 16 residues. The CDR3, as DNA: TGTGCCACCAGCAGAGGCAGGGGGGAATCGGACTATGGCTACACCTTC. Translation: CATSRGRGESDYGYTF.

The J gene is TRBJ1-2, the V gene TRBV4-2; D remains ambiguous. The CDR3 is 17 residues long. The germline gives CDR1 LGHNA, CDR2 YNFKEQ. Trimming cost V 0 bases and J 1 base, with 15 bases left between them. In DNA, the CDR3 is TGTGCCAGCAGCCAAGAAAACAGAGTATTCTATAACTATGGCTACACCTTC. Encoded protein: CASSQENRVFYNYGYTF.

The CDR3 DNA reads TGTGCCTGGAGTGTGGGGCCAGGGAATGGCTACACCTTC. Encoded protein: CAWSVGPGNGYTF. The chain has TRBV30 and TRBJ1-2; tentatively, D is TRBD1 (5 bases). The V end was cut by 0 bases, the J end by 6 bases, with 11 bases between. Germline V CDR1 and CDR2: GTSNPN, SVGIG (reference sequence). This CDR3 has 13 amino acids.

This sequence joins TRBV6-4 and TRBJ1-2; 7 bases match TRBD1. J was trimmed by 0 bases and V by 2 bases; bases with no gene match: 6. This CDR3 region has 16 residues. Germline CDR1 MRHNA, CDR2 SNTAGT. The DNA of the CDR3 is TGTGCCAGCAGTGACCCCGGACAGGAGACTAACTATGGCTACACCTTC. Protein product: CASSDPGQETNYGYTF.

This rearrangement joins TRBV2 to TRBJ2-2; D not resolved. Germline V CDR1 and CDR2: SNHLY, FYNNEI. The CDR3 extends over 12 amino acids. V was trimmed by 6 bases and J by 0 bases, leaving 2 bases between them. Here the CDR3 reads CASSSNTGELFF. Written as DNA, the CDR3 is TGTGCCAGCAGCTCGAACACCGGGGAGCTGTTTTTT.

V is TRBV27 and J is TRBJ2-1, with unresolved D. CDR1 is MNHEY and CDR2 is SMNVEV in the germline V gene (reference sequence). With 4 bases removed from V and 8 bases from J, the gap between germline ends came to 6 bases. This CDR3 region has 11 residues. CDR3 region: CASSYGHEQFF. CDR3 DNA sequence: TGTGCCAGCAGTTATGGCCATGAGCAGTTCTTC.

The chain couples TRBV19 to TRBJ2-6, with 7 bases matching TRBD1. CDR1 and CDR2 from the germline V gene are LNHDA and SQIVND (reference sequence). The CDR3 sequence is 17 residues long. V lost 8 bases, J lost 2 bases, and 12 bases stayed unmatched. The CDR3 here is CASELTGAEAGANVLTF. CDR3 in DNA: TGTGCCAGTGAATTAACAGGGGCCGAAGCTGGGGCCAACGTCCTGACTTTC.

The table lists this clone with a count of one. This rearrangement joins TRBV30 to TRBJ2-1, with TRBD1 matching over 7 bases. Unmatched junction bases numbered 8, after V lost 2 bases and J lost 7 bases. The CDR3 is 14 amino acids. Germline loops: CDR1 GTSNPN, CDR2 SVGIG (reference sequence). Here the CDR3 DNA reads TGTGCCTGGAGTCATGAGAGGGGGCGAAATGAGCAGTTCTTC. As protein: CAWSHERGRNEQFF.

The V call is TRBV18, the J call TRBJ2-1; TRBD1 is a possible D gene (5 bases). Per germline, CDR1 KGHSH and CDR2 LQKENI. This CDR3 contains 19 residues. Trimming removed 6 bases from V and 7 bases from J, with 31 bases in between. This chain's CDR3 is CASSPDTLIAYPILNEQFF. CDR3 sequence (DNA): TGTGCCAGCTCGCCGGACACTCTTATCGCCTACCCCATATTAAATGAGCAGTTCTTC.

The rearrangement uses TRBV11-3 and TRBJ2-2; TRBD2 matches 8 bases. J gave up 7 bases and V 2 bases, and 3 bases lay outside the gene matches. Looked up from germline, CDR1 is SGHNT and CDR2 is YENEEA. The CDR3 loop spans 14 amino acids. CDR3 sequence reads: CASSLRGGGGELFF. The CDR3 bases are TGTGCCAGCAGCTTACGGGGGGGCGGCGGGGAGCTGTTTTTT. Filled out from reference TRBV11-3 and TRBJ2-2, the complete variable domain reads EAGVVQSPRYKIIEKKQPVAFWCNPISGHNTLYWYLQNLGQGPELLIRYENEEAVDDSQLPKDRFSAERLKGVDSTLKIQPAELGDSAVYLCASSLRGGGGELFFGEGSRLTVL.

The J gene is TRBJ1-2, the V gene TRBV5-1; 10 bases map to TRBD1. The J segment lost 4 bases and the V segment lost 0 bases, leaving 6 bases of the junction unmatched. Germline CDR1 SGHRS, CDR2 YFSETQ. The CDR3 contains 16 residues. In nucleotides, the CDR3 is TGCGCCAGCAGCTTGGAAGGGGGACAGGGGAGCTATGGCTACACCTTC. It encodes CASSLEGGQGSYGYTF.